This T cell receptor (beta chain) emerged from a study of blood T cell repertoires in COVID-19. Study as a whole: Samples taken during acute and convalescent COVID-19 were collected in the United States, Italy and Spain. The cDNA or gDNA used as material had been derived from T cells, B-cell-depleted T cells, or PBMCs.

The CDR3 is made up of 17 amino acids. Germline V gene lookup returns CDR1 KGHDR and CDR2 SFDVKD. Trimming removed 4 bases from V and 3 bases from J; junction bases left unmatched: 9. The protocol was immunoSEQ multiplex PCR, while the TCRdb copy is restricted to in-frame clones and leaves out a portion. Of 200,000 to 250,000 clones listed, 80% to 90% were seen once; the top ten hold roughly 3%. This chain links TRBV24-1 with TRBJ2-5; 11 bases fit TRBD1. The origin of this receptor is a woman aged 18-35 years in a cohort exposed to, infected with or recovered from COVID-19 (not recorded which). The material sequenced was PBMCs or T cells enriched from blood (not recorded which). CDR3 region: CATSEVPGTGGKETQYF. The CDR3 DNA reads as TGTGCCACCAGTGAGGTCCCCGGGACAGGGGGGAAAGAGACCCAGTACTTC.